This entry lists 2 T cell receptor beta chains sequenced from one sample in a study of blood T cells in healthy people across ages. Primed by a sample-barcoded 5' primer and a J-beta primer mix, a second PCR proceeded for about 6 to 12 cycles. TCRdb passed the 5' RACE reads through MiXCR, listing each CDR3 protein once. The data contain about 580,000 distinct CDR3 sequences, 47% of them singletons. Sequencing was done on a sample of blood. These receptors were taken from a man older than 75 in good health.

The gene calls are TRBV6-2 or TRBV6-3 and TRBJ2-5; D is ambiguous. The last part of the DNA fits TRBJ2-7 better; the J call may be wrong. The germline gives CDR1 MNHEY, CDR2 SVGEGT. This CDR3 is 13 amino acids long. CDR3 DNA sequence: TGTGCCAGCAGTTACTCAGGGATGAACGAGCAGTACTTC. As protein: CASSYSGMNEQYF.

This clonotype was observed a few times. CDR3 residues: CASSSRQGVHNEQFF. The CDR3 DNA sequence: TGTGCCAGCAGTTCCAGACAGGGGGTTCACAATGAGCAGTTCTTC. The chain is built from TRBV6-5 and TRBJ2-1; TRBD1 matches 9 bases. The length of the CDR3 is 15 residues. Germline V gives CDR1 MNHEY, CDR2 SVGAGI. J lost 5 bases, V lost 4 bases, and 6 bases had no gene match.